A single sample gave rise to the 27 T cell receptor beta chains below, sequenced in a study of blood T cell repertoires in COVID-19. TCRdb's table, derived via immunoSEQ multiplex PCR, lists solely in-frame clones and lacks some. The sample consists of around 84,000 clones, about 80% of them appearing once. Material for sequencing was peripheral blood. The receptors were sampled from a woman between 35 and 50 years old with active or convalescent COVID-19.

This clone was counted a few times. The chain employs TRBV7-8 and TRBJ1-3, with D uncertain. This CDR3 spans 14 amino acids. CDR1 and CDR2 (germline): SGHVS, FQNEAQ. The ends were cut back, 5 bases at V and 2 bases at J, with 10 bases in the middle. CDR3 sequence (DNA): TGTGCCAGCAGCCGAGGTAGAACTGGAAACACCATATATTTT. Translated: CASSRGRTGNTIYF.

V and J are TRBV5-4 and TRBJ2-5; 7 bases match TRBD1. The CDR3 covers 13 residues. The germline CDR1 and CDR2 sequences are SGHNT and YYREEE (reference sequence). V trimming: 4 bases; J trimming: 2 bases; junction bases outside the gene matches: 2. CDR3 sequence: CASSLGQQETQYF. CDR3 sequence (DNA): TGTGCCAGCAGCCTGGGACAGCAAGAGACCCAGTACTTC.

The chain joins TRBV7-8 to TRBJ2-7; 7 nucleotides line up with TRBD2. With 1 base clipped from V and 3 bases from J, the junction kept 12 bases outside the gene matches. The germline V gene has CDR1 SGHVS and CDR2 FQNEAQ. CDR3 length: 17 residues. CDR3 nucleotide sequence: TGTGCCAGCAGCTTAGTGGGAAGAAGCGGGATCGGCTACGAGCAGTACTTC. Protein product: CASSLVGRSGIGYEQYF.

V usage is TRBV5-1 and J usage is TRBJ2-5, with D possibly TRBD1 on 6 matching bases. The CDR3 is made up of 17 amino acids. Germline lookup yields CDR1 SGHRS and CDR2 YFSETQ. The V end lost 0 bases, the J end lost 3 bases, and 18 bases lay between the germline ends. The CDR3 sequence is CASSLGVSLGAEETQYF. Here the CDR3 DNA reads TGCGCCAGCAGCTTGGGGGTATCTTTGGGGGCGGAAGAGACCCAGTACTTC.

The rearrangement links TRBV19 to TRBJ1-1, with 7 bases that match TRBD1. The V gene's germline CDR1 is LNHDA and CDR2 SQIVND (reference sequence). With 5 bases clipped from V and 5 bases from J, the junction kept 8 bases outside the gene matches. This CDR3 is 14 amino acids long. CDR3 sequence reads: CASSPQTGRTEAFF. The CDR3 bases are TGTGCCAGTAGTCCACAGACAGGGCGGACTGAAGCTTTCTTT.

The table lists this clone with a few counts. The chain uses TRBV5-1 and TRBJ1-3; D is ambiguous. The CDR3 spans 16 residues. Looked up from germline, CDR1 is SGHRS and CDR2 is YFSETQ. Trimming took 0 bases from V and 2 from J, leaving 12 bases between them. CDR3 sequence reads: CASSLGNHEAGNTIYF. Here the CDR3 DNA reads TGCGCCAGCAGCTTGGGAAATCATGAGGCTGGAAACACCATATATTTT.

The gene calls are TRBV29-1 and TRBJ1-1; D ambiguous. Trimming took 7 bases from V and 8 from J, leaving 17 bases between them. The CDR3 runs to 12 residues. Germline V CDR1 and CDR2: SQVTM, ANQGSEA. The chain's CDR3 is CSAGLPGWEAFF. The CDR3 coding sequence is TGCAGCGCCGGCCTCCCCGGTTGGGAAGCTTTCTTT.

The chain couples TRBV6-4 to TRBJ1-1, with 7 bases matching TRBD1. Per the germline V gene, CDR1 is MRHNA and CDR2 is SNTAGT. Trimming removed 4 bases from V and 2 bases from J; junction bases left unmatched: 10. The CDR3 runs to 16 residues. The CDR3 loop reads CASSATTGLGNTEAFF. Here the CDR3 DNA reads TGTGCCAGCAGTGCAACGACAGGGCTTGGTAACACTGAAGCTTTCTTT.

Comment on this clone: Other DNA variants within this sample encode the same CDR3. The chain carries TRBV29-1 and TRBJ1-5, with 11 nucleotides matching TRBD1. V trimming: 6 bases; J trimming: 3 bases; junction bases outside the gene matches: 1. The CDR3 is made up of 13 amino acids. CDR1 and CDR2 (germline): SQVTM, ANQGSEA. The CDR3 nucleotides are TGCAGCGTAGGACAGGGGGCCAATCAGCCCCAGCATTTT. Protein: CSVGQGANQPQHF.

The chain combines TRBV7-2 with TRBJ1-5, with D hard to call. The V and J ends lost 1 base and 0 bases respectively, with 10 bases between them. CDR1 SGHTA and CDR2 FQGNSA come from the germline V gene. The CDR3 loop spans 16 amino acids. The CDR3 region has the DNA TGTGCCAGCAGCTTAGGAGGGTTCGATAGCAATCAGCCCCAGCATTTT. It translates to CASSLGGFDSNQPQHF.

The chain carries TRBV7-6 and TRBJ1-2; D is possibly TRBD1 (6 bases). The CDR3 has 17 residues. Germline CDR1 SGHVS, CDR2 FNYEAQ. V gave up 5 bases and J gave up 4 bases, with 23 bases separating them. DNA of the CDR3: TGTGCCAGCAGCGACGGAACGAAGGGACGGGGGGCCTATGGCTACACCTTC. Translation: CASSDGTKGRGAYGYTF.

The chain is built from TRBV4-1 and TRBJ1-2, with a weak D call TRBD1 (6 bases). Germline lookup yields CDR1 MGHRA and CDR2 YSYEKL. The CDR3 contains 14 residues. V shed 1 base and J shed 0 bases, with 6 bases lying between them. In DNA form, the CDR3 reads TGCGCCAGCAGCCAAGCAGGGGCTAACTATGGCTACACCTTC. Translated, it gives CASSQAGANYGYTF.

The genes are TRBV15 and TRBJ2-1; D is undetermined. In germline, CDR1 is LNHNV, CDR2 YYDKDF (reference sequence). This CDR3 is 15 amino acids long. Trimming took 6 bases from V and 5 from J, leaving 17 bases between them. The CDR3 nucleotides are TGTGCCACCAGTCGAGTTTCGCGGAGAAACAATGAGCAGTTCTTC. Translated, it gives CATSRVSRRNNEQFF.

V gene TRBV7-2 combines with J gene TRBJ2-7, with D possibly being TRBD1 (5 bases). V was cut by 4 bases and J by 7 bases, with 11 bases left in between. The CDR3 runs to 12 residues. Germline V gene lookup returns CDR1 SGHTA and CDR2 FQGNSA. CDR3 in amino acids: CASSSGQREQYF. The CDR3 DNA is TGTGCCAGCAGCTCAGGACAAAGGGAGCAGTACTTC.

V gene TRBV28 combines with J gene TRBJ1-1; 9 nucleotides line up with TRBD1. V lost 3 bases, J lost 0 bases, and 2 bases stayed unmatched. The CDR3 runs to 15 residues. CDR1 is MDHEN and CDR2 is SYDVKM in the germline V gene. Written as DNA, the CDR3 is TGTGCCAGCAGTTTGGGGACAGGGCTGAACACTGAAGCTTTCTTT. Translating it yields CASSLGTGLNTEAFF. Full variable domain (outside the CDR3, taken from reference TRBV28 and TRBJ1-1): DVKVTQSSRYLVKRTGEKVFLECVQDMDHENMFWYRQDPGLGLRLIYFSYDVKMKEKGDIPEGYSVSREKKERFSLILESASTNQTSMYLCASSLGTGLNTEAFFGQGTRLTVV.

This sequence joins TRBV4-2 and TRBJ1-1; 7 nucleotides line up with TRBD1. CDR3 length: 15 amino acids. J was trimmed by 4 bases and V by 3 bases; bases with no gene match: 8. Germline V gene sequence: CDR1 LGHNA, CDR2 YNFKEQ. In DNA, the CDR3 is TGTGCCAGCAGCCAGAATAAACAGGGGAGCACTGAAGCTTTCTTT. Protein product: CASSQNKQGSTEAFF.

The genes are TRBV4-3 and TRBJ1-2; D remains unclear. V dropped 0 bases and J dropped 4 bases, with 6 bases sitting between them. The germline gives CDR1 LGHNA, CDR2 YSLEER. The CDR3 spans 13 residues. CDR3 region: CASSQDRIYGYTF. Here the CDR3 DNA reads TGCGCCAGCAGCCAAGACAGGATCTATGGCTACACCTTC.

The chain recombines TRBV27 with TRBJ1-2; 9 bases align to TRBD1. This CDR3 region has 15 residues. Unmatched junction bases numbered 6, after V lost 0 bases and J lost 7 bases. Germline-derived CDR1 and CDR2 are MNHEY and SMNVEV (reference sequence). The CDR3 DNA sequence: TGTGCCAGCAGTTTATCGATCGGGACAGGGTTTGGCTACACCTTC. Residues: CASSLSIGTGFGYTF.

This chain's CDR3 is CASSLGPMNTEAFF. Here the CDR3 DNA reads TGTGCCAGCAGTCTGGGGCCAATGAACACTGAAGCTTTCTTT. The chain carries TRBV28 and TRBJ1-1, with D possibly matching TRBD1 (5 bases). Germline lookup yields CDR1 MDHEN and CDR2 SYDVKM. Deletions cut 5 bases from V and 0 bases from J, with 10 bases between. CDR3 length: 14 residues.

The chain combines TRBV23-1 with TRBJ2-2; D is perhaps TRBD2 (6 bases). TRBV23-1 is assigned to the ORF class and has an uncertain function. Trimming pared 0 bases from V and 3 bases from J, leaving 14 bases between. This CDR3 contains 17 residues. The CDR3 coding sequence is TGCGCCAGCAGTCAATCCCATCGCGGGATGGACACCGGGGAGCTGTTTTTT. It yields the protein CASSQSHRGMDTGELFF.

The genes are TRBV28 and TRBJ1-2, with 7 bases that match TRBD1. Unmatched junction bases numbered 6, after V lost 3 bases and J lost 5 bases. The CDR3 runs 14 residues. The germline gives CDR1 MDHEN, CDR2 SYDVKM. CDR3: CASSFKGGIYGYTF. Here the CDR3 DNA reads TGTGCCAGCAGTTTTAAAGGGGGCATTTATGGCTACACCTTC.

V usage is TRBV4-2 and J usage is TRBJ2-3; TRBD2 agrees at 9 bases. CDR1 is LGHNA, CDR2 YNFKEQ, per germline. The V and J ends lost 0 bases and 4 bases, in that order; junction bases with no gene match: 11. The CDR3 length is 18 residues. This chain's CDR3 is CASSQEVMASGTADTQYF. CDR3 sequence (DNA): TGTGCCAGCAGCCAAGAGGTGATGGCTAGCGGGACTGCAGATACGCAGTATTTT.

By its share, this clone is large. This chain connects TRBV3-1 (or the pseudogene TRBV3-2) to TRBJ2-3, with 8 bases lining up with TRBD2. Germline CDR1 and CDR2: LGHDT and YNNKEL (reference sequence). V was pared by 1 base and J by 3 bases, with 6 bases of the junction left unmatched. The CDR3 is 16 residues long. CDR3 protein: CASSQVSGRGTDTQYF. Here the CDR3 DNA reads TGTGCCAGCAGCCAAGTCAGCGGGAGAGGAACAGATACGCAGTATTTT.

J is TRBJ2-5 and V is TRBV29-1; tentatively, D is TRBD1 (6 bases). This CDR3 comprises 12 residues. CDR1 SQVTM and CDR2 ANQGSEA come from the germline V gene. V gave up 7 bases and J gave up 3 bases, with 12 bases separating them. The CDR3, as DNA: TGCAGCGCCGACAGGATGGAAGAGACCCAGTACTTC. Translation: CSADRMEETQYF.

The chain combines TRBV3-1 (or the pseudogene TRBV3-2) with TRBJ2-3, with TRBD2 as a possible D gene (5 bases). Trimming shortened V by 5 bases and J by 1 base, and 7 bases separated the two germline ends. Germline values: CDR1 LGHDT, CDR2 YNNKEL (reference sequence). The length of the CDR3 is 13 residues. CDR3 sequence reads: CASSWTRTDTQYF. Written as DNA, the CDR3 is TGTGCCAGCAGCTGGACTCGCACAGATACGCAGTATTTT.

The chain recombines TRBV6-5 with TRBJ1-6; TRBD1 aligns across 10 bases. The CDR3 covers 15 residues. CDR1 and CDR2 from the germline V gene are MNHEY and SVGAGI. V lost 6 bases and J lost 9; bases outside the gene matches: 8. As DNA, the CDR3 is TGTGCCAGCAGACTCTCGACAGGGGGCCTTTCACCCCTCCACTTT. Translating it yields CASRLSTGGLSPLHF.

The CDR3 nucleotides read TGTGCCAGCAGCCACAGGGATCAGCCCCAGCATTTT. The encoded protein is CASSHRDQPQHF. The chain is built from TRBV13 and TRBJ1-5; TRBD1 might be the D (6 bases). V shed 5 bases and J shed 5 bases, with 7 bases lying between them. CDR3 length equals 12 residues. CDR1 and CDR2 (germline): PRHDT, FYEKMQ (reference sequence).